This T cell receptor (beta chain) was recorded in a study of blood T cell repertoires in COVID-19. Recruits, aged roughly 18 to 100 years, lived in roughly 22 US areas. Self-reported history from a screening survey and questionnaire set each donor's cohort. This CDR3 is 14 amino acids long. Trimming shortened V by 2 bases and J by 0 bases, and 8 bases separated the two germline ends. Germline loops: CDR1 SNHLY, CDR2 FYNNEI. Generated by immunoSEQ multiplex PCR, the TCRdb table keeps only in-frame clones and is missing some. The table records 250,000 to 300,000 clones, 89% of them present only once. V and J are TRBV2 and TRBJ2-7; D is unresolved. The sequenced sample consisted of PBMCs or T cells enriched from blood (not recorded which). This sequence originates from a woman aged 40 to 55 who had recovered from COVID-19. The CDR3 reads CASSESNNSYEQYF. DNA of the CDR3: TGTGCCAGCAGTGAAAGTAACAACTCCTACGAGCAGTACTTC.